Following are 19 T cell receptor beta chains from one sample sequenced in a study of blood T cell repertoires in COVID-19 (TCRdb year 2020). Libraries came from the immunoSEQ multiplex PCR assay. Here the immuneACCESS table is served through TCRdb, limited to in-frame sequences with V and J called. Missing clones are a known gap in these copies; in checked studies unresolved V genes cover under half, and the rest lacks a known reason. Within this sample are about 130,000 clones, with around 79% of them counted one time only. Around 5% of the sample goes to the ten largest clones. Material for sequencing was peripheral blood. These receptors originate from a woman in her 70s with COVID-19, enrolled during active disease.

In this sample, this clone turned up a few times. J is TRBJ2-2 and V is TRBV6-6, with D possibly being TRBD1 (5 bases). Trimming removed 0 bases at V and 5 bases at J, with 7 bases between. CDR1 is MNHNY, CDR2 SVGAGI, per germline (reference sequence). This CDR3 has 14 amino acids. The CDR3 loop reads CASSYSGVTGELFF. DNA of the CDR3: TGTGCCAGCAGTTACTCAGGGGTAACCGGGGAGCTGTTTTTT.

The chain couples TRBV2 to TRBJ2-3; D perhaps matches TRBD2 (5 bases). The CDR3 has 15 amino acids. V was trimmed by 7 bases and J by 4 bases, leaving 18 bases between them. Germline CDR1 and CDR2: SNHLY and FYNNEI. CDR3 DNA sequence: TGTGCCAGCAAACCCAAGAGGGCACCATCAGATACGCAGTATTTT. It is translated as CASKPKRAPSDTQYF.

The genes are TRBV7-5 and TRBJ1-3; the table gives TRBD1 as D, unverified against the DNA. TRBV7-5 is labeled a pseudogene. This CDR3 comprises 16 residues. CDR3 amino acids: CVRSLLAGPAGNTIYF. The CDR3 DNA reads TGTGTCAGAAGCTTATTAGCAGGGCCCGCCGGAAACACCATATATTTT.

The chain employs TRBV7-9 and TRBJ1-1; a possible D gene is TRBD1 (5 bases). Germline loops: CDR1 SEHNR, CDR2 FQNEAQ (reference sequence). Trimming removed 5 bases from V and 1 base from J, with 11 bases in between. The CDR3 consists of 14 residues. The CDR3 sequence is CASSTPGGNTEAFF. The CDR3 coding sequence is TGTGCCAGCAGCACTCCGGGGGGGAACACTGAAGCTTTCTTT.

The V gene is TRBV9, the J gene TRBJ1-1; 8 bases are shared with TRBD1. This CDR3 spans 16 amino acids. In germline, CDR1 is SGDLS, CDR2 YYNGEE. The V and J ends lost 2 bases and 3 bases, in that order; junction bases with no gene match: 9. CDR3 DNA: TGTGCCAGCAGCGTTACTCAGGGGGCCGGGTACACTGAAGCTTTCTTT. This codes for CASSVTQGAGYTEAFF.

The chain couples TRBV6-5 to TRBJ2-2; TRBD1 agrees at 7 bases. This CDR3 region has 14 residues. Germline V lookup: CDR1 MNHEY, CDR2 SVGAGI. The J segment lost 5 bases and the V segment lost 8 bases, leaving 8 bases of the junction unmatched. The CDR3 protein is CASRGQTLTGELFF. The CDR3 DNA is TGTGCCAGCCGGGGACAGACATTAACCGGGGAGCTGTTTTTT.

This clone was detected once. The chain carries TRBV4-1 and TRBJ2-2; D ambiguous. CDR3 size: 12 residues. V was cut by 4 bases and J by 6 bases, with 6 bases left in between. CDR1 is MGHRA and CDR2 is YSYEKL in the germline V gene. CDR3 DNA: TGCGCCAGCAGCCTTGGGCCCGGGGAGCTGTTTTTT. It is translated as CASSLGPGELFF.

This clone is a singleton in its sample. DNA for the CDR3: TGTGCCAGCACCGTTATAAGGGGTGAAAAACTGTTTTTT. This codes for CASTVIRGEKLFF. The rearrangement uses TRBV7-2 and TRBJ1-4, with D possibly being TRBD1 (5 bases). The CDR3 spans 13 residues. V was pared by 7 bases and J by 7 bases, with 13 bases between. Looked up from germline, CDR1 is SGHTA and CDR2 is FQGNSA.

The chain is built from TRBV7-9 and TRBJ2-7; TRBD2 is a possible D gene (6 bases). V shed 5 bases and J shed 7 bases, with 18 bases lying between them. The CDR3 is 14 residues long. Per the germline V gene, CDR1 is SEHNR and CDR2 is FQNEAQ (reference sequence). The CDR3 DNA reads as TGTGCCAGCAGCAAGGGACTGAGCCTACGAGAGCAGTACTTC. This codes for CASSKGLSLREQYF.

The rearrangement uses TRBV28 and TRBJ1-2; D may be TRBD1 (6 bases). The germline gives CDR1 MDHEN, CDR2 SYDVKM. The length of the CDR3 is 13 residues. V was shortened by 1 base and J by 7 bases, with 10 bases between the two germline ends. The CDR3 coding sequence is TGTGCCAGCAGTTTATTAGGGGGTCTTGGCTACACCTTC. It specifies CASSLLGGLGYTF.

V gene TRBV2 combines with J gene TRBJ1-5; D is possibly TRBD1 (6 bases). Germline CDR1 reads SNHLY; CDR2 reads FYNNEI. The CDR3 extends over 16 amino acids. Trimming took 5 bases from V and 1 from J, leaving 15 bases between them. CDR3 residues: CASSIGGGGSNQPQHF. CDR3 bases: TGTGCCAGCAGTATAGGAGGGGGGGGAAGCAATCAGCCCCAGCATTTT. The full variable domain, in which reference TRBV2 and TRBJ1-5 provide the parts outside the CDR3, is EPEVTQTPSHQVTQMGQEVILRCVPISNHLYFYWYRQILGQKVEFLVSFYNNEISEKSEIFDDQFSVERPDGSNFTLKIRSTKLEDSAMYFCASSIGGGGSNQPQHFGDGTRLSIL.

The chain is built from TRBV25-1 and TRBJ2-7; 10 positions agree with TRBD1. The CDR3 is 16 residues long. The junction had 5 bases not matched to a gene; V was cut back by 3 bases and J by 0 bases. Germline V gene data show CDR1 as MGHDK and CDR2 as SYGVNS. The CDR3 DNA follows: TGTGCCAGCAGTGATACGGGGACAGGGGCCTCCTACGAGCAGTACTTC. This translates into CASSDTGTGASYEQYF.

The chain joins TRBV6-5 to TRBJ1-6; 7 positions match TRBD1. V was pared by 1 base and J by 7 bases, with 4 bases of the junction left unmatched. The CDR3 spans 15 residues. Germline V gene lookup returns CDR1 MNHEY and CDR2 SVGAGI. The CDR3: CASSYFDRDNSPLHF. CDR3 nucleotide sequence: TGTGCCAGCAGTTACTTTGACAGGGACAATTCACCCCTCCACTTT.

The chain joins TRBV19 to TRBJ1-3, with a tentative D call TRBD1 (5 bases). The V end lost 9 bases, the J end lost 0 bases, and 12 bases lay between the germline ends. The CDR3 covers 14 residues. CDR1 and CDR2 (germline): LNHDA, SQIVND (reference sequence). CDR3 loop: CASRQQHSGNTIYF. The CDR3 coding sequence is TGTGCCAGCAGACAGCAACACTCTGGAAACACCATATATTTT.

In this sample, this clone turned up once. The CDR3 coding sequence is TGTGCCAGCAGTTCGGCTGGGGCAGTTAATGAAGCTTTCTTT. Translating it yields CASSSAGAVNEAFF. The J gene is TRBJ1-1, the V gene TRBV27; the D gene is possibly TRBD1 (5 bases). The CDR3 runs to 14 residues. V was pared by 4 bases and J by 7 bases, with 16 bases between. Germline V gene data show CDR1 as MNHEY and CDR2 as SMNVEV (reference sequence).

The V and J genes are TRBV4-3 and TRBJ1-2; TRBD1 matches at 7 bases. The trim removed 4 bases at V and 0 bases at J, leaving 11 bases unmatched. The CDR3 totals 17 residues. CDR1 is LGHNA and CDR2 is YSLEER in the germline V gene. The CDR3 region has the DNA TGCGCCAGCAGCCGCGGGGACAGTAAATCCACTAACTATGGCTACACCTTC. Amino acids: CASSRGDSKSTNYGYTF.

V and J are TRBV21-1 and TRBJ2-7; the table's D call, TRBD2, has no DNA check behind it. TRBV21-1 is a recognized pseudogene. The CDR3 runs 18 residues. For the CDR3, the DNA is TGTGCCAGCATACTATACCGGGAGGGGGGGCGGAATGCGGACGAGCAGTACTTC. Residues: CASILYREGGRNADEQYF.

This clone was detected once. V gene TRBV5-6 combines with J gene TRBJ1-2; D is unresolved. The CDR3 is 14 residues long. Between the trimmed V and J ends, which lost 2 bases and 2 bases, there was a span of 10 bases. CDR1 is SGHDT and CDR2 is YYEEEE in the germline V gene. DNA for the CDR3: TGTGCCAGCAGCTTCTTCACAGAAAACTATGGCTACACCTTC. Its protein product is CASSFFTENYGYTF.

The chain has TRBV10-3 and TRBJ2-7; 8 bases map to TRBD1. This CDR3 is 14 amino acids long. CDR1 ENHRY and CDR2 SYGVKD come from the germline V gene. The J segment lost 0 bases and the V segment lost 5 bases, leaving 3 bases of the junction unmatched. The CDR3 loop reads CAISYRGDSYEQYF. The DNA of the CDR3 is TGTGCCATCAGTTACAGGGGGGACTCCTACGAGCAGTACTTC.